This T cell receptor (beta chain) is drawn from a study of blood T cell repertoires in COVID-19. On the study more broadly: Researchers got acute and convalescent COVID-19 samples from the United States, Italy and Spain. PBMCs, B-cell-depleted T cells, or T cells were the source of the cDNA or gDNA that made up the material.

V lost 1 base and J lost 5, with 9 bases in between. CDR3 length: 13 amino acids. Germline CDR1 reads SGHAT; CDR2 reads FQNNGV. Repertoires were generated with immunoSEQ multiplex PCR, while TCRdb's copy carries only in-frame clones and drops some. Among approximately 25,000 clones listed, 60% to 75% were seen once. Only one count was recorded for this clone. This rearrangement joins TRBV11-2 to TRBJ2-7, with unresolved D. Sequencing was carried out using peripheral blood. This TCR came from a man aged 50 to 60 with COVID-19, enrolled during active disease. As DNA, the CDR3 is TGTGCCAGCAGCTTAGGACACCAGAACGAGCAGTACTTC. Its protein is CASSLGHQNEQYF.